This T cell receptor beta chain came from a study of vaccination and CD4 T cells after COVID-19. For the study at large: Convalescent cases consisted of six males and four females, of whom two were Hispanic. Each post-COVID sample was drawn after diagnosis, and the median interval was approximately 100 days (range 35 to 161). Whole-study results and caveats: The authors studied relatively few convalescent patients and analyzed no early post-infection timepoints.

Comments on this clonotype: Its specificity is not known.

The Oncomine TCR Beta short-read assay sequenced DNA from cultured CD4+ T cells. MiXCR, applied by TCRdb to the PCR reads, yields one record per CDR3 protein. The sample carries more than 4,500 distinct CDR3 sequences, about 35% recorded once. CDR3 length: 11 amino acids. From germline, CDR1 is DFQATT and CDR2 SNEGSKA (reference sequence). Treatment meaning: roughly ten-day PBMC culture with coronavirus spike peptide pools or control peptides (ViraFEST assay). The unexposed donor provided CD4+ T cells, which were taken before the COVID-19 pandemic (2011-2018). The ViraFEST method relied on peptide pools to expand antigen-specific T cells, followed by TCR sequencing.

The clonotype was recovered from a human donor in good health. The V call is TRBV20-1, the J call TRBJ2-1; TRBD1 matches 8 bases. Sequenced: CD4+ T cells from blood, cultured in vitro. This CDR3 reads CSGTGYNEQFF. Here the CDR3 DNA reads TGCAGCGGGACAGGCTACAATGAGCAGTTCTTC.